This T cell receptor beta chain is drawn from a study of CD8+ T cells in alopecia areata. This CDR3 is built from 15 residues. Germline V CDR1 and CDR2: SGHTA, FQGNSA. J lost 6 bases, V lost 2 bases, and 5 bases had no gene match. Described treatment: oral pan-JAK inhibitor, 5-10 mg twice daily. In each case, RNA was isolated and then reverse transcribed into cDNA as the sequencing template. Measured with immunoSEQ multiplex PCR; TCRdb has only the in-frame clones, and not every one. Among about 100,000 clones listed, around 60% were seen once. The TCR comes from a human donor with alopecia areata. The chain has TRBV7-2 and TRBJ1-5; 9 bases match TRBD1. The specimen comprised CD8+ T cells sorted from blood, sampled between weeks 55 and 70, from a patient treated with tofacitinib. The CDR3: CASSLTGGYLQPQHF. DNA for the CDR3: TGTGCCAGCAGCTTAACAGGGGGCTATCTTCAGCCCCAGCATTTT.